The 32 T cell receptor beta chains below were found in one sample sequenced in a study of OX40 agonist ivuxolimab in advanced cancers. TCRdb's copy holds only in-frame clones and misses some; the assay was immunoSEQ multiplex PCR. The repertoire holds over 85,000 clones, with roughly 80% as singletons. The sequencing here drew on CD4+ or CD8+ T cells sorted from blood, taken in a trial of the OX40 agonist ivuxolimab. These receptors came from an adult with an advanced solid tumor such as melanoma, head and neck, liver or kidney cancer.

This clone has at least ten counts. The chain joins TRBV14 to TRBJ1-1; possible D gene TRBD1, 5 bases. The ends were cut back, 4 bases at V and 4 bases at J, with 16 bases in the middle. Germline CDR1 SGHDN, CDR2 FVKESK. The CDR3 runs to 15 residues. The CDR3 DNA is TGTGCCAGCAGCCCGCCCCGGGGGAAGGGCACTGAAGCTTTCTTT. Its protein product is CASSPPRGKGTEAFF. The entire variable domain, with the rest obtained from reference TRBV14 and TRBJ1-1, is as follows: EAGVTQFPSHSVIEKGQTVTLRCDPISGHDNLYWYRRVMGKEIKFLLHFVKESKQDESGMPNNRFLAERTGGTYSTLKVQPAELEDSGVYFCASSPPRGKGTEAFFGQGTRLTVV.

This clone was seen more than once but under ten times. CDR3 bases: TGCGCCAGCAGCCAAGGGACGTCGGAGAACTATGGCTACACCTTC. This codes for CASSQGTSENYGYTF. This chain uses TRBV4-3 with TRBJ1-2; D is ambiguous. Germline V lookup: CDR1 LGHNA, CDR2 YSLEER. Trimming left V 1 base short and J 2 bases short, with 11 bases between. The CDR3 sequence is 15 residues long.

In DNA form, the CDR3 reads TGTGCCAGCTCACCGGGACAGGTAGGATACGAGCAGTACTTC. Amino acids: CASSPGQVGYEQYF. The chain links TRBV18 to TRBJ2-7; TRBD1 agrees at 8 bases. Trimming took 3 bases from V and 4 from J; bases not matched to a gene: 5. Germline CDR1 reads KGHSH; CDR2 reads LQKENI. This CDR3 region has 14 residues.

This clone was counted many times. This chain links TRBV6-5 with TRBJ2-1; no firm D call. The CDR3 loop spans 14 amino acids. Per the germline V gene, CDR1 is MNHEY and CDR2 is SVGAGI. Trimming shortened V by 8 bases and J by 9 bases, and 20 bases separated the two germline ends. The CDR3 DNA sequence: TGTGCCAGCTCAGTGGGCCTCATTTCTGGTGAGCAGTTCTTC. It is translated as CASSVGLISGEQFF.

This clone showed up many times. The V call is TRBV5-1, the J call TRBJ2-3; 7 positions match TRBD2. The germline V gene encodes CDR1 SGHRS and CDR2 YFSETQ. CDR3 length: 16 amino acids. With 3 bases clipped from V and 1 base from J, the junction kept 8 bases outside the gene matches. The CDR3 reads CASSSESSGGTDTQYF. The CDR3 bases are TGCGCCAGCAGCTCAGAATCTAGCGGTGGCACAGATACGCAGTATTTT.

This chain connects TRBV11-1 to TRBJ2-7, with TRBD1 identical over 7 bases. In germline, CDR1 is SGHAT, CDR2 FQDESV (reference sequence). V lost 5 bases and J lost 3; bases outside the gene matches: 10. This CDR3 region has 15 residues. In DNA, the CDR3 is TGTGCCAGCAGCCCTCAGGACAGGCGAGGCTACGAGCAGTACTTC. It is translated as CASSPQDRRGYEQYF.

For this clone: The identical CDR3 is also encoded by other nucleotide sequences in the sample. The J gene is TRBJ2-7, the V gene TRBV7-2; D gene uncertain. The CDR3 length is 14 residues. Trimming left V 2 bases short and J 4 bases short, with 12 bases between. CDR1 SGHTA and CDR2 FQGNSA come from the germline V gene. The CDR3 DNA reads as TGTGCCAGCAGCTTATCAAAGGGCGCTTACGAGCAGTACTTC. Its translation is CASSLSKGAYEQYF.

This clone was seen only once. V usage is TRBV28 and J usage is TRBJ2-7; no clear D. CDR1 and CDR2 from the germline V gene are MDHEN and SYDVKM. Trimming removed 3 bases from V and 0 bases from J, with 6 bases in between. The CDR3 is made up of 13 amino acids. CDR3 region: CASSFSSSYEQYF. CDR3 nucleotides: TGTGCCAGCAGTTTTTCATCCTCCTACGAGCAGTACTTC.

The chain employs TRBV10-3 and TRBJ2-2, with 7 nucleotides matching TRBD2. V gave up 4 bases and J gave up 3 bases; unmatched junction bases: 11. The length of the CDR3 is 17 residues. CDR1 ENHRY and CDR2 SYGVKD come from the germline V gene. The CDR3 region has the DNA TGTGCCATCAGTGTTCAGCGGGGTTACGCGTACACCGGGGAGCTGTTTTTT. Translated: CAISVQRGYAYTGELFF.

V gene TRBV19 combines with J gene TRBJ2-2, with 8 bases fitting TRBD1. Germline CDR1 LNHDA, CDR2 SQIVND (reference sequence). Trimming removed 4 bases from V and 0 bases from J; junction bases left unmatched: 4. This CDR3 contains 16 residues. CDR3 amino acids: CASSSRGQANTGELFF. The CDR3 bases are TGTGCCAGTAGTAGTCGGGGACAGGCGAACACCGGGGAGCTGTTTTTT.

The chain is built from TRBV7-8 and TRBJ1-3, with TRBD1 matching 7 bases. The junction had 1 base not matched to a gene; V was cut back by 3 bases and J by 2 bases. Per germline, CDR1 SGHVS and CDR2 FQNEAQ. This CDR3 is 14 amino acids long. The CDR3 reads CASSFTGAGNTIYF. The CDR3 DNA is TGTGCCAGCAGCTTTACAGGGGCTGGAAACACCATATATTTT.

The CDR3 spells CTSSQASRKETQYF. The CDR3 coding sequence is TGCACCAGCAGCCAAGCCTCCCGGAAAGAGACCCAGTACTTC. The chain is built from TRBV1 and TRBJ2-5. TRBV1 is a recognized pseudogene. The CDR3 runs to 14 residues.

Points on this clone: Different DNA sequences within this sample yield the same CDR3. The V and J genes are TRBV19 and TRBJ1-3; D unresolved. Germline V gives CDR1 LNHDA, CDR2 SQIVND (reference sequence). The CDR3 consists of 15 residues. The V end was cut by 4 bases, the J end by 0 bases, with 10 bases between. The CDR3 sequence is CASSRTGSSGNTIYF. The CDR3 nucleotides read TGTGCCAGTAGTAGGACGGGATCCTCTGGAAACACCATATATTTT.

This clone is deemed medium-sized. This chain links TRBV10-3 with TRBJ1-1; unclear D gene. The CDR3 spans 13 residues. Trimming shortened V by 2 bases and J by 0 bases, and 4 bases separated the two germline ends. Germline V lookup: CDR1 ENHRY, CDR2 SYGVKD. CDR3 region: CAISERVNTEAFF. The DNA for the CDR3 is TGTGCCATCAGTGAGAGGGTGAACACTGAAGCTTTCTTT.

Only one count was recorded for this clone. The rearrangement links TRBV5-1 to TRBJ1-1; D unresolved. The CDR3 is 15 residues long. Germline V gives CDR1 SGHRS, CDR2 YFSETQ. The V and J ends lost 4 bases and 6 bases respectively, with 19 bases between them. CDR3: CASSLMDSMWAEAFF. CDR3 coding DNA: TGCGCCAGCAGCCTAATGGACTCCATGTGGGCTGAAGCTTTCTTT.

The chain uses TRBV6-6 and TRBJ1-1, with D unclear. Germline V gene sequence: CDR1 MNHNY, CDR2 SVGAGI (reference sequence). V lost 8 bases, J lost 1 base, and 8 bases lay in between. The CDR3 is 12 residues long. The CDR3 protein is CASSNENTEAFF. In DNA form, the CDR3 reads TGTGCCAGCTCAAATGAGAACACTGAAGCTTTCTTT.

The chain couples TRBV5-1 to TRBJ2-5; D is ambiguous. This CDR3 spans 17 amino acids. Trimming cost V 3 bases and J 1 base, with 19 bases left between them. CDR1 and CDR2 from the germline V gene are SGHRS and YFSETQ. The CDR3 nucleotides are TGCGCCAGCAGCTCCTTGTCCGCTGTCGAACTCCAAGAGACCCAGTACTTC. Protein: CASSSLSAVELQETQYF.

CDR3 sequence reads: CAWTTGTSPYGELFF. CDR3 nucleotide sequence: TGTGCCTGGACCACCGGGACTAGCCCGTACGGGGAGCTGTTTTTT. The chain employs TRBV30 and TRBJ2-2, with 9 bases lining up with TRBD2. J was trimmed by 7 bases and V by 4 bases; bases with no gene match: 10. Germline loops: CDR1 GTSNPN, CDR2 SVGIG (reference sequence). This CDR3 is 15 amino acids long.

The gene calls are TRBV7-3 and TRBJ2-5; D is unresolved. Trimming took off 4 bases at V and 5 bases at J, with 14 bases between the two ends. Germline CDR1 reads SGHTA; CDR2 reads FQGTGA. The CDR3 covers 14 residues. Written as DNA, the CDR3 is TGTGCCAGCAGCTCGACTTTCCGTATTGAGACCCAGTACTTC. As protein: CASSSTFRIETQYF.

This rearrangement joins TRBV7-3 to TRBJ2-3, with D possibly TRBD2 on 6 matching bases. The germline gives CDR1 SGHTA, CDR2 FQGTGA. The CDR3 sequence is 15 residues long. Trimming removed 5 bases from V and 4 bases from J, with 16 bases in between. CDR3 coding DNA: TGTGCCAGCAGCCCCCGCATGGGAGGCTCAGATACGCAGTATTTT. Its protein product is CASSPRMGGSDTQYF.

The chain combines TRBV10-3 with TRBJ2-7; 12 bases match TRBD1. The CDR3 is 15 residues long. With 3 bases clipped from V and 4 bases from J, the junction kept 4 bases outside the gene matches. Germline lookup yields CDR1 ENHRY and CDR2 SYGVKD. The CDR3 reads CAISDPGQGAYEQYF. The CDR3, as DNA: TGTGCCATCAGTGACCCGGGACAGGGGGCTTACGAGCAGTACTTC.

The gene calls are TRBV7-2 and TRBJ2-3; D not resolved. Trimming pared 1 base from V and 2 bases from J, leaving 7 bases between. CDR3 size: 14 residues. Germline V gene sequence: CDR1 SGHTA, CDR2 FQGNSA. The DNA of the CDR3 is TGTGCCAGCAGCTTAGGCGCCTACACAGATACGCAGTATTTT. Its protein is CASSLGAYTDTQYF.

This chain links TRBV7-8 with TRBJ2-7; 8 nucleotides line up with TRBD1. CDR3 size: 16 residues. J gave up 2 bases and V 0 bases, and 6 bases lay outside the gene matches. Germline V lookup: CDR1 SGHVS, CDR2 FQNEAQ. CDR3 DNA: TGTGCCAGCAGCTTAGCCGGAGGACAGGGAACCTACGAGCAGTACTTC. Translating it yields CASSLAGGQGTYEQYF.

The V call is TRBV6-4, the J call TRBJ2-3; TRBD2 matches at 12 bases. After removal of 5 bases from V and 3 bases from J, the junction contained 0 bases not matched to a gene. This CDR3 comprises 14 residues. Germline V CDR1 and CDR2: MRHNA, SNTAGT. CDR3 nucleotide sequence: TGTGCCAGCAGTCTAGCGGGAGGGACAGATACGCAGTATTTT. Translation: CASSLAGGTDTQYF.

The CDR3: CASSQVYAEAFF. The CDR3 region has the DNA TGCGCCAGCAGCCAAGTGTACGCTGAAGCTTTCTTT. This chain joins TRBV4-1 and TRBJ1-1; D gene uncertain. V lost 1 base, J lost 6 bases, and 6 bases lay in between. The CDR3 is 12 amino acids. CDR1 is MGHRA, CDR2 YSYEKL, per germline.

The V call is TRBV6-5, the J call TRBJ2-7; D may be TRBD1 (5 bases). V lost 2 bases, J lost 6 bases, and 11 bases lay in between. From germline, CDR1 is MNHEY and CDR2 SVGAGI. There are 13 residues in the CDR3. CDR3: CASSYARAAEQYF. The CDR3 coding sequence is TGTGCCAGCAGTTACGCCAGGGCGGCCGAGCAGTACTTC.

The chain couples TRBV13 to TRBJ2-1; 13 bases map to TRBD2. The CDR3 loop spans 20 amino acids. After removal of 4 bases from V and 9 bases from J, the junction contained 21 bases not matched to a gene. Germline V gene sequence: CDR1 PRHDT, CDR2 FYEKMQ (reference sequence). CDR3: CASSSGAGLAGEPPLGEQFF. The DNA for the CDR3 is TGTGCCAGCAGCTCTGGTGCCGGACTAGCGGGAGAACCCCCCCTCGGTGAGCAGTTCTTC.

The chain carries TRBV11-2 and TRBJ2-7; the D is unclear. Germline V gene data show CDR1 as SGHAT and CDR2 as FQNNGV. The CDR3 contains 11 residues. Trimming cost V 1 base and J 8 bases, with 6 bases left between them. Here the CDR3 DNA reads TGTGCCAGCAGCTTAGGGTTGAAGCAGTACTTC. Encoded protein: CASSLGLKQYF.

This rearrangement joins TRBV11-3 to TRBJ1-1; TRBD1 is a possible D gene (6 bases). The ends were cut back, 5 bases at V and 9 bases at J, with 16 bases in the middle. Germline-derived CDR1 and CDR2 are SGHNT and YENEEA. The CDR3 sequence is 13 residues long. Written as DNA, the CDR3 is TGTGCCAGCAGCCTTAAGACAGGTGTAAAAGCTTTCTTT. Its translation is CASSLKTGVKAFF.

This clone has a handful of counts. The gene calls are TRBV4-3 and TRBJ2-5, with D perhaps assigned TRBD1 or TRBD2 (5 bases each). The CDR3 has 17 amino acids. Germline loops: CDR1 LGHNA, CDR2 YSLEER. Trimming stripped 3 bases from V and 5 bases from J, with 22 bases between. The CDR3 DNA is TGCGCCAGCAGCCATCGATTTCCAGGGTCTTCGGGGGAGACCCAGTACTTC. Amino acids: CASSHRFPGSSGETQYF.

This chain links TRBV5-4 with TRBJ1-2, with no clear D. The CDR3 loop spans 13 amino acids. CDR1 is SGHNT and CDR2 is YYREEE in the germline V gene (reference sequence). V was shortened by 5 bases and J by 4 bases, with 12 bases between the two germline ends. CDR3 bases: TGTGCCAGCAGATCGGGGTCTTTCTATGGCTACACCTTC. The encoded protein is CASRSGSFYGYTF.

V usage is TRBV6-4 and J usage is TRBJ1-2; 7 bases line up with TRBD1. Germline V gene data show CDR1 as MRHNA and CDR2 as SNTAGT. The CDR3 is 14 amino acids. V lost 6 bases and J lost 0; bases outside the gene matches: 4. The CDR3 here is CASSRDRSNYGYTF. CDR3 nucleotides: TGTGCCAGCAGCCGGGACAGATCTAACTATGGCTACACCTTC.